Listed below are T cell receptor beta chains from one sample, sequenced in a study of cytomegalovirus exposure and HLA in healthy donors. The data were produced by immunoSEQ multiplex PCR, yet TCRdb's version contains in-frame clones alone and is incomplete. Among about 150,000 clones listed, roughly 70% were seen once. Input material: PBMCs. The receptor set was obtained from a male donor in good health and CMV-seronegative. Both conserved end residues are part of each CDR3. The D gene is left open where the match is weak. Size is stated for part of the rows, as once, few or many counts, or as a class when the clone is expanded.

CDR3 DNA: TGTGCCAGCATGCGGACTAGCGGGAACCACAATGAGCAGTTCTTC
CDR3 protein: CASMRTSGNHNEQFF
V gene: TRBV6-4
J gene: TRBJ2-1
D gene: TRBD2
clone size: few

CDR3 DNA: TGTGCCAGTAGTATAGAGGGCCCCTACAATGAGCAGTTCTTC
CDR3 protein: CASSIEGPYNEQFF
V gene: TRBV19
J gene: TRBJ2-1
D gene: .
clone size: .

CDR3 DNA: TGTGCCAGCAGCTTATTTCCGCCCCGTCGGGGTGCTAACACCGGGGAGCTGTTTTTT
CDR3 protein: CASSLFPPRRGANTGELFF
V gene: TRBV7-9
J gene: TRBJ2-2
D gene: .
clone size: .

CDR3 DNA: TGCAGTGCCCCACCAGGAGATACGCAGTATTTT
CDR3 protein: CSAPPGDTQYF
V gene: TRBV20-1
J gene: TRBJ2-3
D gene: .
clone size: few

CDR3 DNA: TGTGCCGCGACAGGGGGCACCTATGGCTACACCTTC
CDR3 protein: CAATGGTYGYTF
V gene: TRBV7-2
J gene: TRBJ1-2
D gene: TRBD1
clone size: once

CDR3 DNA: TGTGCCAGTAGTACATCCGGGAACCCCTACGAGCAGTACTTC
CDR3 protein: CASSTSGNPYEQYF
V gene: TRBV19
J gene: TRBJ2-7
D gene: .
clone size: .

CDR3 DNA: TGTGCCAGCACCCTAACTAGCGGGGGCAATGAGCAGTTCTTC
CDR3 protein: CASTLTSGGNEQFF
V gene: TRBV6-6
J gene: TRBJ2-1
D gene: TRBD2
clone size: .

CDR3 DNA: TGTGCCAGCAGCTTGGGGGCAGGGGGCCCGAGGGGCTACACCTTC
CDR3 protein: CASSLGAGGPRGYTF
V gene: TRBV5-6
J gene: TRBJ1-2
D gene: TRBD1
clone size: .

CDR3 DNA: TGCGCCAGCAGTTCCGGGACAGTCCCTACCGAGCAGTACTTC
CDR3 protein: CASSSGTVPTEQYF
V gene: TRBV5-1
J gene: TRBJ2-7
D gene: TRBD1
clone size: .

CDR3 DNA: TGTGCCAGCAGCCTTCCCGGGACTAGACGCCACGAGCAGTACTTC
CDR3 protein: CASSLPGTRRHEQYF
V gene: TRBV7-2
J gene: TRBJ2-7
D gene: TRBD2
clone size: .

CDR3 DNA: TGTGCCAGCAGTTTATGGGGACTAGCCTACTCCTACGAGCAGTACTTC
CDR3 protein: CASSLWGLAYSYEQYF
V gene: TRBV28
J gene: TRBJ2-7
D gene: TRBD2
clone size: .

CDR3 DNA: TGCGCCAGCGCCGAGGAGGGAGGTTTCCGAACTAATGAAAAACTGTTTTTT
CDR3 protein: CASAEEGGFRTNEKLFF
V gene: TRBV5-1
J gene: TRBJ1-4
D gene: .
clone size: once

CDR3 DNA: TGTGCCAGCAGTTTCCTGCTGGGGGCAAACACAGATACGCAGTATTTT
CDR3 protein: CASSFLLGANTDTQYF
V gene: TRBV6-6
J gene: TRBJ2-3
D gene: .
clone size: .

CDR3 DNA: TGTGCCAGCAGTTACAAGGGGGCAGGGGGAAACAATGAGCAGTTCTTC
CDR3 protein: CASSYKGAGGNNEQFF
V gene: TRBV6-6
J gene: TRBJ2-1
D gene: TRBD1
clone size: .

CDR3 DNA: TGTGCCAGCAGCTTAGACAGGGTGAGGACTGAAGCTTTCTTT
CDR3 protein: CASSLDRVRTEAFF
V gene: TRBV7-7
J gene: TRBJ1-1
D gene: .
clone size: .

CDR3 DNA: TGTGCCAGCAGTCACCTGGGCGAGGGGGGACTAGCCTACAATGAGCAGTTCTTC
CDR3 protein: CASSHLGEGGLAYNEQFF
V gene: TRBV27
J gene: TRBJ2-1
D gene: TRBD2
clone size: .

CDR3 DNA: TGTGCCAGCAGCGAGGGGGGTAGACAGGGGACCATAGCCAAAAACATTCAGTACTTC
CDR3 protein: CASSEGGRQGTIAKNIQYF
V gene: TRBV9
J gene: TRBJ2-4
D gene: TRBD1
clone size: .

CDR3 DNA: TGTGCCAGCAGTGATGGACTAGCGGCTTCCTACAATGAGCAGTTCTTC
CDR3 protein: CASSDGLAASYNEQFF
V gene: TRBV6-4
J gene: TRBJ2-1
D gene: TRBD2
clone size: .

CDR3 DNA: TGCAGCGTAACCCCCGGGTTGTCTGGCTACGAGCAGTACTTC
CDR3 protein: CSVTPGLSGYEQYF
V gene: TRBV29-1
J gene: TRBJ2-7
D gene: .
clone size: .

CDR3 DNA: TGTGCCAGCTCACCCCGGACAGGGAGGGTAGAGACCCAGTACTTC
CDR3 protein: CASSPRTGRVETQYF
V gene: TRBV18
J gene: TRBJ2-5
D gene: .
clone size: .

CDR3 DNA: TGTGCCACCAGCAGAGAAGGGAATATTATCAGGGCGGGAAACACCATATATTTT
CDR3 protein: CATSREGNIIRAGNTIYF
V gene: TRBV15
J gene: TRBJ1-3
D gene: .
clone size: few

CDR3 DNA: TGTGCCAGCAGTTTGGGGTCAGGGTCGGTAAACACCATATATTTT
CDR3 protein: CASSLGSGSVNTIYF
V gene: TRBV2
J gene: TRBJ1-3
D gene: .
clone size: once